The 2 T cell receptor beta chains below come from one sample, sequenced in a study of blood T cell repertoires in COVID-19. Clones were sequenced by immunoSEQ multiplex PCR, and TCRdb holds only the in-frame ones, with some missing. The sample holds 60,000 to 75,000 clones; roughly 86% are singletons and the top ten take around 6.6%. Source material: peripheral blood. These TCRs come from a man in his fifties or sixties with acute or convalescent COVID-19.

This chain uses TRBV6-2 or TRBV6-3 with TRBJ1-2, with 7 bases fitting TRBD1. V was pared by 4 bases and J by 9 bases, with 8 bases of the junction left unmatched. This CDR3 has 13 amino acids. CDR1 and CDR2 from the germline V gene are MNHEY and SVGEGT. The CDR3 DNA is TGTGCCAGCAGTTCCCACAGGGGTGGGAGCTACACCTTC. The encoded protein is CASSSHRGGSYTF.

The rearrangement links TRBV30 to TRBJ2-7; TRBD1 is a possible D gene (5 bases). Per the germline V gene, CDR1 is GTSNPN and CDR2 is SVGIG (reference sequence). Trimming removed 0 bases at V and 0 bases at J, with 9 bases between. This CDR3 is built from 14 residues. DNA for the CDR3: TGTGCCTGGAGTGTAAACGGACACTCCTACGAGCAGTACTTC. Protein product: CAWSVNGHSYEQYF.